This TCR beta chain comes out of a study of early T cells in non-severe SARS-CoV-2 infection. Study-wide findings and caveats: VDJdb-based annotation leaned toward anti-spike CD8 responses and missed private and CD4 specificities.

Note on this clonotype: What it recognizes is unknown.

Via MiXCR, TCRdb re-called the 5' RACE reads, giving one row per CDR3 protein. The profile shows about 97,000 distinct CDR3 sequences, 9.5% to 12% of them singletons. Per germline, CDR1 SQVTM and CDR2 ANQGSEA. V was clipped by 4 bases and J by 4 bases; unmatched bases: 3. The CDR3 has 13 residues. The V gene is TRBV29-1, the J gene TRBJ2-2; 7 nucleotides line up with TRBD1. Sequenced here: whole blood, sampled at baseline. The clonotype comes from an adult who was a healthcare worker with PCR-confirmed SARS-CoV-2 infection or an uninfected control (not recorded which). This CDR3 is CSVGYRGTGELFF. CDR3 nucleotide sequence: TGCAGCGTTGGTTACAGGGGCACCGGGGAGCTGTTTTTT.